Following are 9 T cell receptor beta chains from one sample sequenced in a study of PD-1 blockade in classical Hodgkin lymphoma. Profiled with immunoSEQ multiplex PCR; TCRdb holds only in-frame clones, not every one. The repertoire holds fewer than 45,000 clones, with roughly nine tenths as singletons. Brentuximab vedotin exposure varied, and every patient relapsed after autologous stem cell transplantation. Sample: peripheral blood mononuclear cells (PBMCs), taken before the second cycle of nivolumab. These receptor sequences come from a human donor with classical Hodgkin lymphoma.

The chain recombines TRBV2 with TRBJ1-5; D remains unclear. The germline CDR1 and CDR2 sequences are SNHLY and FYNNEI. This CDR3 comprises 13 residues. V was trimmed by 7 bases and J by 3 bases, leaving 10 bases between them. This CDR3 reads CASTYHPNQPQHF. The CDR3 bases are TGTGCCAGCACATACCACCCCAATCAGCCCCAGCATTTT.

This clone was observed a single time. The V call is TRBV6-5, the J call TRBJ1-4; possibly TRBD1 for D (5 bases). The V end was cut by 6 bases, the J end by 8 bases, with 19 bases between. Germline V gene sequence: CDR1 MNHEY, CDR2 SVGAGI. This CDR3 spans 15 amino acids. The CDR3 bases are TGTGCCAGCAGGGGCATCGGGGCGGCGAGCGAAAAACTGTTTTTT. It translates to CASRGIGAASEKLFF.

This chain connects TRBV28 to TRBJ2-1; D uncertain. V lost 3 bases to trimming and J lost 0 bases, with 9 bases between them. The CDR3 totals 15 residues. Germline-derived CDR1 and CDR2 are MDHEN and SYDVKM. CDR3 sequence: CASSFLGSSYNEQFF. For the CDR3, the DNA is TGTGCCAGCAGTTTTCTGGGGTCCTCCTACAATGAGCAGTTCTTC.

This sequence joins TRBV7-9 and TRBJ2-5, with 13 bases fitting TRBD2. There are 16 residues in the CDR3. Germline trimming cut 4 bases from V and 5 bases from J; bases unmatched to any gene: 7. From germline, CDR1 is SEHNR and CDR2 FQNEAQ (reference sequence). Written as DNA, the CDR3 is TGTGCCAGCAGCTCGGGACTAGCGGGGACGGGCGAGACCCAGTACTTC. Translation gives CASSSGLAGTGETQYF.

The genes are TRBV9 and TRBJ2-1, with a weak D call TRBD2 (13 bases). V dropped 0 bases and J dropped 7 bases, with 41 bases sitting between them. The length of the CDR3 is 24 residues. In germline, CDR1 is SGDLS, CDR2 YYNGEE. The DNA of the CDR3 is TGTGCCAGCAGCGTAGGGACCGGGACAGGGGGCTTTTTAATGGGGACTAGCGGGATTAATGAGCAGTTCTTC. Amino acids: CASSVGTGTGGFLMGTSGINEQFF. The full variable domain, its missing parts supplied by reference TRBV9 and TRBJ2-1, is DSGVTQTPKHLITATGQRVTLRCSPRSGDLSVYWYQQSLDQGLQFLIQYYNGEERAKGNILERFSAQQFPDLHSELNLSSLELGDSALYFCASSVGTGTGGFLMGTSGINEQFFGPGTRLTVL.

V usage is TRBV6-5 and J usage is TRBJ2-3; TRBD2 might be the D (5 bases). The CDR3 runs to 13 residues. Trimming stripped 6 bases from V and 1 base from J, with 8 bases between. Germline V gene lookup returns CDR1 MNHEY and CDR2 SVGAGI. CDR3 protein: CASRKAGTDTQYF. The CDR3, as DNA: TGTGCCAGCAGGAAAGCGGGCACAGATACGCAGTATTTT.

The chain carries TRBV23-1 and TRBJ2-5; 11 bases line up with TRBD1. TRBV23-1 counts as an open reading frame of uncertain function. J lost 5 bases, V lost 4 bases, and 12 bases had no gene match. The CDR3 has 17 amino acids. The CDR3 bases are TGCGCCAGCAGTCGACACCGGGACAGGGGGTGTTGGGAGACCCAGTACTTC. This translates into CASSRHRDRGCWETQYF.

The rearrangement links TRBV11-2 to TRBJ1-1; 7 bases map to TRBD1. Germline lookup yields CDR1 SGHAT and CDR2 FQNNGV. The CDR3 covers 15 residues. The V and J ends lost 5 bases and 0 bases, in that order; junction bases with no gene match: 6. This CDR3 is CASSPRTGLNTEAFF. CDR3 coding DNA: TGTGCCAGCAGCCCGCGGACAGGACTGAACACTGAAGCTTTCTTT.

The chain carries TRBV27 and TRBJ1-2; no definite D call. V was pared by 6 bases and J by 4 bases, with 15 bases between. CDR1 is MNHEY, CDR2 SMNVEV, per germline (reference sequence). The length of the CDR3 is 14 residues. Here the CDR3 DNA reads TGTGCCAGCAGCTCACGACCCGGAGTCTATGGCTACACCTTC. This codes for CASSSRPGVYGYTF.